Below, 3 T cell receptor beta chains from the same sample are listed, as sequenced in a study of shared clonotypes between healthy human individuals. Produced via immunoSEQ multiplex PCR; TCRdb's table is partial and in-frame only. This sample has about half a million clones; 65% to 85% occur once, and the top ten carry roughly 12%. The sample comprised PBMCs. Source of these receptors: a woman aged 40 to 49 in good health. Some clones in this sample may be carry-over from other donors' samples.

About this clone: With only one base between it and a far larger clone, this is likely a read error. This rearrangement joins TRBV7-8 to TRBJ2-7; D is uncertain. V lost 8 bases and J lost 2, with 19 bases in between. The CDR3 has 15 amino acids. Germline V lookup: CDR1 SGHVS, CDR2 FQNEAQ. CDR3 residues: CASGFLRYSPYEQYF. The CDR3 nucleotides are TGTGCCAGCGGTTTCCTCCGCTACTCACCCTACGAGCAGTACTTC.

About this clone: This likely came from a read error, as a far larger clone is one base away. The rearrangement links TRBV2 to TRBJ2-7, with D possibly being TRBD2 (6 bases). Germline V CDR1 and CDR2: SNHLY, FYNNEI. CDR3 size: 12 residues. The CDR3 region is CASTWGRNEQHF. DNA for the CDR3: TGTGCCAGCACCTGGGGGAGGAACGAGCAGCACTTC.

This chain joins TRBV11-2 and TRBJ1-3, with a possible D match to TRBD1 (6 bases). V was pared by 4 bases and J by 4 bases, with 11 bases between. Germline CDR1 SGHAT, CDR2 FQNNGV. The CDR3 runs to 14 residues. The CDR3, as DNA: TGTGCCAGCAGCTCGGGGGCAGGGGGAAACACCATATATTTT. Its translation: CASSSGAGGNTIYF.